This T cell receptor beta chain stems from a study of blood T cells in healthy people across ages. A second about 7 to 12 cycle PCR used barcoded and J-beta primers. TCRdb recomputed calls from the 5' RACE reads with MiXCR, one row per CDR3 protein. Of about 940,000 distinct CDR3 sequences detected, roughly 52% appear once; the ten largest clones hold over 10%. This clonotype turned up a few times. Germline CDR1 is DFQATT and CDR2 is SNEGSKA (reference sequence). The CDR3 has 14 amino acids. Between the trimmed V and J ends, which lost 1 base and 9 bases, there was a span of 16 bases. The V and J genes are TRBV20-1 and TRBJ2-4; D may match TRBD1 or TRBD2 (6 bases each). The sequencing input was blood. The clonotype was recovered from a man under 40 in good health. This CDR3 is CSARVEGGDGIQYF. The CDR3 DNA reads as TGCAGTGCTAGAGTTGAGGGGGGAGATGGCATTCAGTACTTC.